These 2 T cell receptor beta chains came from one sample sequenced in a study of beta chain features in type 1 diabetes. General study results and limits: Across all four CD4+ subsets, people with type 1 diabetes showed modestly shorter TCRB CDR3s.

Their recognized antigens are unknown. Expressed TCRB transcripts were sequenced because the isolated RNA had all been reverse transcribed beforehand. TCRdb's table, derived via immunoSEQ multiplex PCR, lists solely in-frame clones and lacks some. The data show 65,000 to 85,000 clones, roughly half seen once. Sequencing was performed on central memory CD4+ T cells from blood. All receptors derive from a man aged 25 to 40 with type 1 diabetes.

This clone occurred once. The CDR3 DNA follows: TGTGCCAGCAGCTTAGGGCCCCACAATGAGCAGTTCTTC. This encodes CASSLGPHNEQFF. This chain joins TRBV11-3 and TRBJ2-1; D is undetermined. Germline CDR1 SGHNT, CDR2 YENEEA. Between the trimmed V and J ends, which lost 1 base and 5 bases, there was a span of 6 bases. There are 13 residues in the CDR3.

This clone has a handful of counts. The chain is built from TRBV4-2 and TRBJ1-5; possible D gene TRBD1, 5 bases. Between the trimmed V and J ends, which lost 0 bases and 6 bases, there was a span of 12 bases. CDR1 is LGHNA and CDR2 is YNFKEQ in the germline V gene. The CDR3 contains 15 residues. The CDR3 sequence: CASSQEGGVGQPQHF. The CDR3 nucleotides are TGTGCCAGCAGCCAAGAGGGGGGGGTCGGTCAGCCCCAGCATTTT.